This T cell receptor (beta chain) was observed in a study of personalized T cell therapy for brain tumors (dated by TCRdb to 2020 to 2023). Study-level background: Identification of tumor-restricted peptides relied on a proteogenomic approach that merged mass spectrometry-based proteomic data with sequencing of the tumor's DNA/RNA.

By share, this clone ranks as large (0.1 to 1%). Its antigen is currently not known. Within one base of it there is no much larger clone, and no base qualities were kept. RNA was extracted from the peptide-stimulated T cells with an RNeasy Mini Kit as input for TCR beta CDR3 sequencing. The immunoSEQ platform was used at survey-level resolution to carry out TCR Vbeta CDR3 sequencing. The paper's processing steps were these. Sequence results were analyzed and compiled with immunoSEQ ANALYZER v3.0. The source is immuneACCESS, and TCRdb retained only in-frame sequences with V and J called. Part of the clones is not carried over; for the studies checked, unresolved V genes explain less than half of this, and the remainder is unexplained. From that table come the V and J calls and clone size; the DNA was used to work out D and trimming. The sample yields about 1,800 clones; about a fifth were counted once. 43% of the sample belongs to the ten largest clones.

There are 12 amino acids in the CDR3, from cysteine to phenylalanine inclusive. The retained sequence is limited to the CDR3, 36 bases, with the frame set at the first base. According to the germline V gene (reference sequence), CDR1 reads GTSNPN and CDR2 reads SVGIG. Deletion took 0 bases off V and 7 bases off J, with a span of 7 bases between the germline ends. Ficoll density gradient centrifugation was used to isolate PBMCs, and the adherent monocytes were then differentiated into dendritic cells using IL-4 and GM-CSF. Non-adherent cells were co-cultured with irradiated peptide-loaded DCs at a 1:10 ratio, and on day 7 the proliferating cells were restimulated with fresh peptide-loaded DCs. Culture cytokines were IL-6, IL-7, IL-12 and IL-15 for the first stimulation, IL-7 plus IL-2 for the second, and IL-2 alone for the third. The expanded cells used for TCR sequencing were cryopreserved before use.

Sequencing used a T cell product expanded with peptides in culture. This TCR derives from a human donor with medulloblastoma. Recombination joined TRBV30 with TRBJ2-4; the D gene cannot be resolved reliably. At the DNA level, the sequence is TGTGCCTGGAGTGTTGCTGGGAACATTCAGTACTTC. Its protein reads: CAWSVAGNIQYF. The variable domain in full, with residues beyond the CDR3 obtained from the reference TRBV30 and TRBJ2-4 genes, is SQTIHQWPATLVQPVGSPLSLECTVEGTSNPNLYWYRQAAGRGLQLLFYSVGIGQISSEVPQNLSASRPQDRQFILSSKKLLLSDSGFYLCAWSVAGNIQYFGAGTRLSVL.